Listed below are T cell receptor beta chains from one sample, sequenced in a study of blood T cell repertoires in COVID-19. TCRdb's copy holds only in-frame clones and misses some; the assay was immunoSEQ multiplex PCR. This sample has around 97,000 clones, with around 92% found just once. What was sequenced was peripheral blood. The receptors come from a woman between 55 and 75 years old with acute or convalescent COVID-19. CDR3s include the opening cysteine and the closing phenylalanine or tryptophan. Each record gives: CDR3 length, V gene, CDR3 protein.

15,TRBV11-2,CASSSGGSSYNEQFF
16,TRBV28,CASSIQVSSGGGRQFF
14,TRBV6-7,CASSVHRGNQPQHF
19,TRBV11-3,CASSLGSGTRESSYNEQFF
18,TRBV18,CASSPAIQGGLMNTEAFF
16,TRBV9,CASSVATGQTDNEQFF
15,TRBV27,CASSLFRDSPYGYTF
16,TRBV5-4,CASTYTGLASTDTQYF
12,TRBV28,CASSRGLVGFVF
17,TRBV15,CATSTGQGPLPYNEQFF
13,TRBV27,CASSFYGGNEQFF
16,TRBV6-1,CASSGTGEFPTDTQYF
11,TRBV20-1,CSARGEEKLFF
14,TRBV21-1,CASSGCGTYNEQFF
15,TRBV18,CASSPLGQLQETQYF
15,TRBV9,CASSVAGTFGNEQFF
15,TRBV5-1,CASSQGFGVNTEAFF
13,TRBV30,CAWGTGGTHGYTF
15,TRBV6-5,CASSILAGGPETQYF
15,TRBV9,CASSLAGTPNTEAFF
13,TRBV6-5,CASMRRANYGYTF